Listed below are T cell receptor beta chains from one sample, sequenced in a study of somatic mutations in cytotoxic T cells in rheumatoid arthritis. The repertoire was sequenced with immunoSEQ multiplex PCR; TCRdb's copy has only in-frame clones and lacks some. Of approximately 20,000 clones detected, about three quarters appear once; the ten largest clones hold 28%. The sequencing sample was made of CD8+ T cells sorted from blood. These receptors were collected from an adult with rheumatoid arthritis. Each CDR3 is given with its conserved first and last residue.

j_call | v_call | cdr3_aa
TRBJ2-7 | TRBV27 | CASSPPSRRSYEQYF
TRBJ2-3 | TRBV14 | CASSQETSGSTDTQYF
TRBJ1-5 | TRBV5-4 | CASILWGEGAHSNQPQHF
TRBJ1-2 | TRBV7-9 | CASSLPSGTASYGYTF
TRBJ2-3 | TRBV10-2 | CASKQAGGGLHF
TRBJ2-7 | TRBV4-1 | CASSHTSGSSYEQYF
TRBJ2-2 | TRBV5-1 | CASSLDRLAGPANTGELFF
TRBJ1-4 | TRBV6-1 | CASRDYRGTNEKLFF
TRBJ1-2 | TRBV6-5 | CASRGQGEIYGYTF
TRBJ2-1 | TRBV10-2 | CASRVYNEQFF
TRBJ2-7 | TRBV19 | CASSIGQGIRYEQYF